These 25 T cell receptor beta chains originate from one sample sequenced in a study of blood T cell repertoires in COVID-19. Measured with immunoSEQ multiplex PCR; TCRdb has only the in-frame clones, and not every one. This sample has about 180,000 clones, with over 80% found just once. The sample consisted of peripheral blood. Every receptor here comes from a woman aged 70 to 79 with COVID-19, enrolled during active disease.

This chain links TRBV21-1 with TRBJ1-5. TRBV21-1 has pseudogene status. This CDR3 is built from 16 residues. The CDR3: CASSKVRGINNQPQHF. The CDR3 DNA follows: TGTGCCAGCAGCAAAGTAAGAGGGATTAACAATCAGCCCCAGCATTTT.

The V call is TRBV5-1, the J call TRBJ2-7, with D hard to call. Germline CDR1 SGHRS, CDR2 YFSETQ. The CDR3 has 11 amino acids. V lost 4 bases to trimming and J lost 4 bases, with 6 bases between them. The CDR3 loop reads CASSPGYEQYF. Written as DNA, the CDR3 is TGCGCCAGCAGCCCCGGGTACGAGCAGTACTTC.

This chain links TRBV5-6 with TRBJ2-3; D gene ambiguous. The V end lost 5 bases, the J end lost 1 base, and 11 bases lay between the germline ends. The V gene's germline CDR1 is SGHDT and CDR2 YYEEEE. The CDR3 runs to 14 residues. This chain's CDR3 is CASSKTSRTDTQYF. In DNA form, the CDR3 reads TGTGCCAGCAGTAAAACGAGCCGCACAGATACGCAGTATTTT.

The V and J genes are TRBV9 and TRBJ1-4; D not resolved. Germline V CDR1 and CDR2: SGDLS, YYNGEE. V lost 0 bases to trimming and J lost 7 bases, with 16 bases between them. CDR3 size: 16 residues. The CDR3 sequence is CASSVGVGGEGEKLFF. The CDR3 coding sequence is TGTGCCAGCAGCGTAGGGGTAGGCGGGGAAGGTGAAAAACTGTTTTTT.

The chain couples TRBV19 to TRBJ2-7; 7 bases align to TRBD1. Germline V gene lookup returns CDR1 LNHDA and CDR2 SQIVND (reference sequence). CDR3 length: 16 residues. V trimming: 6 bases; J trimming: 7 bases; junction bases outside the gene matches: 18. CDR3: CASRPTMETGHWEQYF. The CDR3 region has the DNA TGTGCCAGTAGACCTACGATGGAGACAGGGCATTGGGAGCAGTACTTC.

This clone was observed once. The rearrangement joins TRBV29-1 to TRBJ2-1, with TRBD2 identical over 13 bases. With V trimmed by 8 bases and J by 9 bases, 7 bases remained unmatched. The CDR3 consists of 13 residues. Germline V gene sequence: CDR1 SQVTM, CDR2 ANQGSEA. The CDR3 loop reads CSSRTSGSVEQFF. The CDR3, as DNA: TGCAGCTCCCGGACTAGCGGGAGTGTTGAGCAGTTCTTC.

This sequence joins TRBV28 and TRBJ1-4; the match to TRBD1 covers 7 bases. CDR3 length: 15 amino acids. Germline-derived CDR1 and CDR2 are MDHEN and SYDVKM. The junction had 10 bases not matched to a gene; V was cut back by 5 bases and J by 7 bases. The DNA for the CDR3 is TGTGCCAGCAGTCGCCCAGGGGGAAGATTTGAAAAACTGTTTTTT. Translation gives CASSRPGGRFEKLFF.

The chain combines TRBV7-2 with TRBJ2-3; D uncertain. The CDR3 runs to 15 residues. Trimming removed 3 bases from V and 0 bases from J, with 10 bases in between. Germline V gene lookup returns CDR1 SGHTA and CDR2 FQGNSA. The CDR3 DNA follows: TGTGCCAGCAGCTTTATACTCCTAAGCACAGATACGCAGTATTTT. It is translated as CASSFILLSTDTQYF.

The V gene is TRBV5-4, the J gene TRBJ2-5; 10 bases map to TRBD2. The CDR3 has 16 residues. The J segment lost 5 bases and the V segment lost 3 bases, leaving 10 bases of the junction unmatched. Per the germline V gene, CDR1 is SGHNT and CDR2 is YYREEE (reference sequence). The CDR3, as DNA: TGTGCCAGCAGCTCCCCTAGCGGGAGTGGGGAGGAGACCCAGTACTTC. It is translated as CASSSPSGSGEETQYF.

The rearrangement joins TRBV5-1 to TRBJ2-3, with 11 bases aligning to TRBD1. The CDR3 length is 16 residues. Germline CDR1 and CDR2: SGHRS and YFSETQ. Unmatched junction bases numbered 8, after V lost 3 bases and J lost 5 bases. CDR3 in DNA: TGCGCCAGCAGCTGGGAAGGACAGGGGGCTAGAGATACGCAGTATTTT. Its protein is CASSWEGQGARDTQYF. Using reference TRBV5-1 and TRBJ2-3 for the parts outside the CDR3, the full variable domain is KAGVTQTPRYLIKTRGQQVTLSCSPISGHRSVSWYQQTPGQGLQFLFEYFSETQRNKGNFPGRFSGRQFSNSRSEMNVSTLELGDSALYLCASSWEGQGARDTQYFGPGTRLTVL.

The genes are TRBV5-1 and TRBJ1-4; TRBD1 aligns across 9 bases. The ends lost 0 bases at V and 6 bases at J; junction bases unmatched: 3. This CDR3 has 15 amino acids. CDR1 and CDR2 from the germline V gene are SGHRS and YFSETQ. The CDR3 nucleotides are TGCGCCAGCAGCTTGGAAGGGACAGGGTATGAAAAACTGTTTTTT. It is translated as CASSLEGTGYEKLFF.

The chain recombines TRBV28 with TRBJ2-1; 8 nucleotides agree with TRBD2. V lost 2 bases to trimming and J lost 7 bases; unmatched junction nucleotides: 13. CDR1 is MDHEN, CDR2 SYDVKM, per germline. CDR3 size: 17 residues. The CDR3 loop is CASSLGGTAGDGNEQFF. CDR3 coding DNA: TGTGCCAGCAGTTTAGGAGGTACAGCGGGAGATGGGAATGAGCAGTTCTTC.

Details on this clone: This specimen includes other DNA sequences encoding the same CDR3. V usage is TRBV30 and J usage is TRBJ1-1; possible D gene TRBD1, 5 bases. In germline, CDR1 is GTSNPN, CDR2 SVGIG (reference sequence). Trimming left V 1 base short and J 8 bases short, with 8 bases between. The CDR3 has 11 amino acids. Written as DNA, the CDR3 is TGTGCCTGGAGTGGGGGGGGAGAAGCTTTCTTT. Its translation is CAWSGGGEAFF.

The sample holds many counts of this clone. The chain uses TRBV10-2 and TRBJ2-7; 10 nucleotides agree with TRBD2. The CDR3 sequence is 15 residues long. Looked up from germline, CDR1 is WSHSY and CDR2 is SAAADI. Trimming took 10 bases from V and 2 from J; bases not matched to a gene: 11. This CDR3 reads CATLNLAGATYEQYF. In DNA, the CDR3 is TGCGCCACCTTAAACCTAGCGGGAGCCACCTACGAGCAGTACTTC.

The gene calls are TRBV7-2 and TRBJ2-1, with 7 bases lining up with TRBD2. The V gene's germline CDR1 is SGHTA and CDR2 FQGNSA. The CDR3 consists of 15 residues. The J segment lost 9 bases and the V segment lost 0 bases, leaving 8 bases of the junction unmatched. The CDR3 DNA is TGTGCCAGCAGCTTAGCGCGGGAGAGCTTTAGTGAGCAGTTCTTC. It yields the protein CASSLARESFSEQFF.

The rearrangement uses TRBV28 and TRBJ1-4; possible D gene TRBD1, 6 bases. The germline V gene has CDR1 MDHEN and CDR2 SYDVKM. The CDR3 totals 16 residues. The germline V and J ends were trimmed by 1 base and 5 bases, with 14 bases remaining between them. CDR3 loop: CASSLYATGKNEKLFF. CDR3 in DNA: TGTGCCAGCAGTTTATACGCGACAGGAAAAAATGAAAAACTGTTTTTT.

CDR3 DNA sequence: TGTGCCAGTAGTATAGATAAAGGGGGCAGCTCTGAAGCTTTCTTT. As protein: CASSIDKGGSSEAFF. The rearrangement joins TRBV19 to TRBJ1-1; 7 positions match TRBD1. V dropped 0 bases and J dropped 6; count of bases not matched to a gene: 7. The CDR3 consists of 15 residues. Germline V gene lookup returns CDR1 LNHDA and CDR2 SQIVND (reference sequence).

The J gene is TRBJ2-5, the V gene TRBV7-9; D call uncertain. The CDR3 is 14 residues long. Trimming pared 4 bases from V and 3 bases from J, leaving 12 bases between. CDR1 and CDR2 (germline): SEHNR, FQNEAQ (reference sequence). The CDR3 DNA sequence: TGTGCCAGCAGCTCCCGTTTAGTGGAAGAGACCCAGTACTTC. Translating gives CASSSRLVEETQYF.

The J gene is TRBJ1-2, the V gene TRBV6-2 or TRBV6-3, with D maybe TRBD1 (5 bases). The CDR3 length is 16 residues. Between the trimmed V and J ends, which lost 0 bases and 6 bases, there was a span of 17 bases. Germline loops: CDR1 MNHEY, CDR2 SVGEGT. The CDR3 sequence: CASSYSPREEINGYTF. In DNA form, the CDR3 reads TGTGCCAGCAGTTACTCCCCCAGGGAAGAGATTAATGGCTACACCTTC.

CDR3 DNA: TGTGCCAGCAGCGTGACTAGCGACTACAATGAGCAGTTCTTC. It translates to CASSVTSDYNEQFF. J is TRBJ2-1 and V is TRBV7-3, with TRBD2 matching 8 bases. CDR3 length equals 14 residues. V lost 5 bases and J lost 3; bases outside the gene matches: 3. Germline CDR1 and CDR2: SGHTA and FQGTGA.

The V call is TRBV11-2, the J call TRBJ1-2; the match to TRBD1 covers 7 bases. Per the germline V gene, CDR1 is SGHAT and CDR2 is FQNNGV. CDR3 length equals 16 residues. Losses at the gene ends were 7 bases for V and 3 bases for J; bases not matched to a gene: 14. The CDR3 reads CASTSFAGGLDYGYTF. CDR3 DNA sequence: TGTGCCAGCACCTCCTTTGCAGGGGGTTTGGACTATGGCTACACCTTC.

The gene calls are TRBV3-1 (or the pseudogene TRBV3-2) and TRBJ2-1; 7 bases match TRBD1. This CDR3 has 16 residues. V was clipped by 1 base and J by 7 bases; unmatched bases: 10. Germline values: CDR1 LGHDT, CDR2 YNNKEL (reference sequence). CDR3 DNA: TGTGCCAGCAGCCAAGTTCGGCCAGGGGGTTTGAATGAGCAGTTCTTC. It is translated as CASSQVRPGGLNEQFF.

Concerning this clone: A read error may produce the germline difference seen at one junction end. This chain's CDR3 is CASSSRTGSASRSSF. The CDR3 nucleotides read TGTGCCAGCAGTTCCCGGACAGGGAGCGCCTCTAGAAGTTCCTTC. This chain uses TRBV28 with TRBJ2-7; 8 bases fit TRBD1. Germline assignment: CDR1 MDHEN and CDR2 SYDVKM. The CDR3 covers 15 residues.

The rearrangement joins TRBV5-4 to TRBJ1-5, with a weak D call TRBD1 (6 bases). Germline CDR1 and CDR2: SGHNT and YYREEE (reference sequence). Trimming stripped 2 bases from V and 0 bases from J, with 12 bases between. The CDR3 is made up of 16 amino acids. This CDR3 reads CASSLRWTVSNQPQHF. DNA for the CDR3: TGTGCCAGCAGCTTAAGGTGGACAGTTAGCAATCAGCCCCAGCATTTT.

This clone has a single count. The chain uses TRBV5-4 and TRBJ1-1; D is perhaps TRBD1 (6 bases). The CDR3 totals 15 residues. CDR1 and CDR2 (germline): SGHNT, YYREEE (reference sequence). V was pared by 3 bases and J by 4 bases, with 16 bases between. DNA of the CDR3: TGTGCCAGCAGCTACCCAGGGGATAAGGGCACTGAAGCTTTCTTT. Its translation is CASSYPGDKGTEAFF.